This TCR beta chain was captured in a study of T-cell reconstitution after alpha-beta-depleted transplantation in children. Germline V lookup: CDR1 SEHNR, CDR2 FQNEAQ (reference sequence). The CDR3 extends over 14 amino acids. V shed 3 bases and J shed 3 bases, with 12 bases lying between them. Library preparation (for TCRbeta) was performed with unique molecular identifiers. Each CDR3 protein is one row after TCRdb ran MiXCR on the PCR reads. The table lists around 380,000 distinct CDR3 sequences, approximately 11% of them singletons, with approximately 5% in the top ten. The sequence was collected from a human donor who donated a stem cell graft to a child with acute myeloid leukemia. The gene calls are TRBV7-9 and TRBJ2-7; the D is unclear. Sequenced here: PBMCs from the stem cell graft donor, sampled from the stem cell graft. This chain's CDR3 is CASSLQFSHYEQYF. In DNA form, the CDR3 reads TGTGCCAGCAGCTTGCAATTCTCCCACTACGAGCAGTACTTC.